What follows describes a single TCR beta chain. Antigen: not known. V was cut by 7 bases and J by 3 bases, with 13 bases left in between. The germline V gene has CDR1 DFQATT and CDR2 SNEGSKA (reference sequence). The CDR3 covers 12 residues. This sample stems from a study of CD8 T cells in Susac syndrome. Findings of the study overall: The study conceded that its TCR sequencing and HLA analysis involved relatively few individuals.

TEMRA cells were enriched by FACS, while CD8+ and CD4+ T cells were obtained through a negative isolation that was performed magnetically. RNA, at roughly 0.45 to 1 ug, was reverse transcribed with random hexamers. immunoSEQ multiplex PCR amplified TCR beta CDR3 across 54 Vbeta, 13 Jbeta. Each CDR3 protein is one row after TCRdb ran MiXCR on the immunoSEQ multiplex PCR reads. This table has 130,000 to 150,000 distinct CDR3 sequences, approximately 94% appearing once. The source of this sequence is a human donor in good health. The chain has TRBV20-1 and TRBJ2-7, with a weak D call TRBD1 (7 bases). Sequences were obtained from CD4+ T cells from PBMCs. The CDR3 nucleotides are TGCAGTGGCGGGGCAGGGGGCTACGAGCAGTACTTC. Translated, it gives CSGGAGGYEQYF.